This T cell receptor (beta chain) emerged from a study of vaccination and CD4 T cells after COVID-19. Study results and caveats: The rise in median SARS-CoV-2-reactive clonotypes, from around 19 to 38, was not significant. Spike mono-reactive status applied to 304 of 307 vaccine-specific clones in convalescent patients.

Worth noting for this clonotype: Its antigen is still unknown.

From the PCR reads, TCRdb called clonotypes with MiXCR, one entry per CDR3 protein. The sample comprises about 21,000 distinct CDR3 sequences, around three fifths of which are singletons, and approximately 0.99% rests with the top ten. V was pared by 5 bases and J by 7 bases, with 14 bases between. CDR3 length: 13 amino acids. Looked up from germline, CDR1 is SGHTA and CDR2 is FQGNSA. This chain joins TRBV7-2 and TRBJ2-5, with a tentative D call TRBD1 (5 bases). This sample comprised CD4+ T cells from blood, obtained before SARS-CoV-2 vaccination. The sequence came from a human donor who had recovered from COVID-19. The CDR3 region is CASSSPGLGTQYF. The CDR3 DNA sequence: TGTGCCAGCAGCAGCCCAGGGCTAGGGACCCAGTACTTC. Together with reference TRBV7-2 and TRBJ2-5, the CDR3 gives the full variable domain: GAGVSQSPSNKVTEKGKDVELRCDPISGHTALYWYRQSLGQGLEFLIYFQGNSAPDKSGLPSDRFSAERTGGSVSTLTIQRTQQEDSAVYLCASSSPGLGTQYFGPGTRLLVL.